The present T cell receptor beta chain was sequenced within a study of Ad26.COV2.S vaccination and SARS-CoV-2 variants. This clone showed up just a few times. The antigen is undetermined. The treatment was: about 20 received Ad26.COV2.S at low or high dose, single or two shots; a few received placebo; per-sample allocation not given. On day 63 after the first injection, vaccine and placebo recipients gave samples. Assay: immunoSEQ multiplex PCR; the TCRdb copy retains only in-frame clones and omits some. The repertoire consists of hundreds of thousands of clones, with about four fifths occurring once and the leading ten covering approximately 7%. V shed 6 bases and J shed 4 bases, with 13 bases lying between them. Germline CDR1 reads MDHEN; CDR2 reads SYDVKM. The CDR3 contains 13 residues. General study findings and limits: Measures of TCR breadth and depth may have fallen short of total T cell responses. The study found higher spike-specific TCR breadth in vaccine than placebo recipients.

J is TRBJ2-7 and V is TRBV28; D tentatively reads TRBD1 or TRBD2 (6 bases each). The clonotype originates from a person aged 18-60 years who received the Ad26.COV2.S COVID-19 vaccine or a placebo. The starting material was peripheral blood, obtained in a trial of Ad26.COV2.S vaccine versus placebo. The CDR3 DNA reads TGTGCCAGCAGGGAGGGGGTCTTATACGAGCAGTACTTC. Translating it yields CASREGVLYEQYF.